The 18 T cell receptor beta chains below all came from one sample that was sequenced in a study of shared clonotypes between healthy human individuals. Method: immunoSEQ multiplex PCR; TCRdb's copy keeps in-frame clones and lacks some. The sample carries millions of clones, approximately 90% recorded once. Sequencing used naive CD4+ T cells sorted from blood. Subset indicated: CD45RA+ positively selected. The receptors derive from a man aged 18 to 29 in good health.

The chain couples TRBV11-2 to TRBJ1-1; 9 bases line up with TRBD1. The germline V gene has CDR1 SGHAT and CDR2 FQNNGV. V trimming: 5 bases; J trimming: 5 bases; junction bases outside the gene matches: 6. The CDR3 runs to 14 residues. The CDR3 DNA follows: TGTGCCAGCAGCAAACAGGGGGCAGGGACTGAAGCTTTCTTT. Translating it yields CASSKQGAGTEAFF.

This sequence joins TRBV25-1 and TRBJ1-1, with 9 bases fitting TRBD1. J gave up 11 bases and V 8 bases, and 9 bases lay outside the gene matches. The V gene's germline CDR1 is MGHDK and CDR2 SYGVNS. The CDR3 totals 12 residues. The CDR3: CASGGTGPMAFF. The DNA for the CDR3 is TGTGCCAGCGGCGGGACAGGGCCTATGGCTTTCTTT.

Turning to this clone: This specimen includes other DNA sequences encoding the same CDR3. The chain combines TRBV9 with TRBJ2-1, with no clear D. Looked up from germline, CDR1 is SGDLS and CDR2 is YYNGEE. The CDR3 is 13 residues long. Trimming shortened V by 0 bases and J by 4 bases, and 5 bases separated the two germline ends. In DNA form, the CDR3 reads TGTGCCAGCAGCGTAGTTGGATACAATGAGCAGTTCTTC. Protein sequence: CASSVVGYNEQFF.

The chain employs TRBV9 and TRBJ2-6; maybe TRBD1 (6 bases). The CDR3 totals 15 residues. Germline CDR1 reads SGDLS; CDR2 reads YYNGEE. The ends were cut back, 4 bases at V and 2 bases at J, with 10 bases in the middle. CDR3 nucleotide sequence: TGTGCCAGCAGCTTGCAGGGGCCTGGGGCCAACGTCCTGACTTTC. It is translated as CASSLQGPGANVLTF.

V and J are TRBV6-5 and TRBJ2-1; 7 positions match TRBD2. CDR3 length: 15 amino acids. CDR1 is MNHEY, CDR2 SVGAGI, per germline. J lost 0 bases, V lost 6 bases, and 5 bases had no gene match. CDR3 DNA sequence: TGTGCCAGCAGAGGCGGGGGAGGCTCCTACAATGAGCAGTTCTTC. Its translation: CASRGGGGSYNEQFF.

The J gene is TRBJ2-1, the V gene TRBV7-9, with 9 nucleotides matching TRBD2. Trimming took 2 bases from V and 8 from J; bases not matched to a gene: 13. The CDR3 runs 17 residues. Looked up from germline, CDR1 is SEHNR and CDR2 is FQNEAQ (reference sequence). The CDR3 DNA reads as TGTGCCAGCAGCTTACTGGGCGGGAGGGCCCCCGACGATGAGCAGTTCTTC. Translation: CASSLLGGRAPDDEQFF.

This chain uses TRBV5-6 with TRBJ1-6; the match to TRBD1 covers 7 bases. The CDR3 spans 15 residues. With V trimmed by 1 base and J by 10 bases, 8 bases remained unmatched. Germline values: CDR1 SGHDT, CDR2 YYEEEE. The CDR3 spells CASSLPGGGESPLHF. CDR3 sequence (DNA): TGTGCCAGCAGCTTGCCTGGAGGGGGCGAATCACCCCTCCACTTT.

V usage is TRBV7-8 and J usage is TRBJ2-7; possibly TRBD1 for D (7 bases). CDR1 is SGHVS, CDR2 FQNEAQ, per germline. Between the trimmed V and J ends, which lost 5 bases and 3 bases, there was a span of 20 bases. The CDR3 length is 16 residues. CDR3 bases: TGTGCCAGCAGCCCAAAACGACAGGGAGGATACTACGAGCAGTACTTC. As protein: CASSPKRQGGYYEQYF.

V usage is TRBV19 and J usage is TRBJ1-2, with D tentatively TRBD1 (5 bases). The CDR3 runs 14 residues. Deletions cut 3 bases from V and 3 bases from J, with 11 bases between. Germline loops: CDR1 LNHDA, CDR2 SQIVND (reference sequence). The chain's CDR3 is CASSMLQEYYGYTF. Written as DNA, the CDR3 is TGTGCCAGTAGTATGTTACAGGAATACTATGGCTACACCTTC.

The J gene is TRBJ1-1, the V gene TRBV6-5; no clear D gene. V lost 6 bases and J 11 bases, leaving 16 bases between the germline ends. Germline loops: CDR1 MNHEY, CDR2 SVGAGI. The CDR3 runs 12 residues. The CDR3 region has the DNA TGTGCCAGCAGCCGACGCCCGGAGGAGGCTTTCTTT. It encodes CASSRRPEEAFF.

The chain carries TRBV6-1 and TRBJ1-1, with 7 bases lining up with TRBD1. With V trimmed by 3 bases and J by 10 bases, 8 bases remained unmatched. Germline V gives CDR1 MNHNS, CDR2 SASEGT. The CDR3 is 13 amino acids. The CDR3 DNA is TGTGCCAGCAGTGAGGGGGGACAGAGGGTAGCTTTCTTT. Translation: CASSEGGQRVAFF.

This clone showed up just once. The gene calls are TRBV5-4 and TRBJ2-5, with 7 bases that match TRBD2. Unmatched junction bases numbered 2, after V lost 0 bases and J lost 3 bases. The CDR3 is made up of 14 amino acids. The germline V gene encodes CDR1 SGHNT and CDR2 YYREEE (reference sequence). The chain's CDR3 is CASSLEGREETQYF. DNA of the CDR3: TGTGCCAGCAGCTTGGAGGGGAGGGAAGAGACCCAGTACTTC. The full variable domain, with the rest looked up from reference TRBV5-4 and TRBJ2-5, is ETGVTQSPTHLIKTRGQQVTLRCSSQSGHNTVSWYQQALGQGPQFIFQYYREEENGRGNFPPRFSGLQFPNYSSELNVNALELDDSALYLCASSLEGREETQYFGPGTRLLVL.

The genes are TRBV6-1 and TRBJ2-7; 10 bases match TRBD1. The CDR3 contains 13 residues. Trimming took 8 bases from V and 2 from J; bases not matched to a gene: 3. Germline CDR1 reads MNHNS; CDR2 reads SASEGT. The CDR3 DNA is TGTGCCAGCGCGACAGGGGGCCCCTACGAGCAGTACTTC. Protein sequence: CASATGGPYEQYF.

The CDR3 loop is CASSEQAGLAKNIQYF. The DNA for the CDR3 is TGCGCCAGCAGTGAACAAGCGGGATTAGCCAAAAACATTCAGTACTTC. This sequence joins TRBV10-2 and TRBJ2-4, with 7 bases that match TRBD2. The V and J ends lost 3 bases and 0 bases, in that order; junction bases with no gene match: 5. The CDR3 loop spans 16 amino acids. Germline V CDR1 and CDR2: WSHSY, SAAADI.

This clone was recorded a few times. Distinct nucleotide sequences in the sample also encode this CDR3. CDR3 in DNA: TGTGCCAGCAGCTTCACTAGCGGGAGCTACGAGCAGTACTTC. It yields the protein CASSFTSGSYEQYF. This chain joins TRBV11-2 and TRBJ2-7; TRBD2 matches at 11 bases. Germline V gene data show CDR1 as SGHAT and CDR2 as FQNNGV. The CDR3 is 14 residues long. The V segment lost 3 bases and the J segment 3 bases; nucleotides outside the gene matches: 1.

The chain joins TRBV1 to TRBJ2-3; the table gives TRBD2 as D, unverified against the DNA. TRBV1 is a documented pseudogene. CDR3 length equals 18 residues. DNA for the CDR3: TGCACCAGCAGCCAACGTGGACTAGCGGGGGCTAGAGAAGATACGCAGTATTTT. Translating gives CTSSQRGLAGAREDTQYF.

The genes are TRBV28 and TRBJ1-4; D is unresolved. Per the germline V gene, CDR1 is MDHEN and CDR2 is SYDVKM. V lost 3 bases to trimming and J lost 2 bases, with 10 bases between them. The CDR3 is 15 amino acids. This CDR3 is CASSFQGPTNEKLFF. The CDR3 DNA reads TGTGCCAGCAGTTTTCAAGGGCCCACTAATGAAAAACTGTTTTTT. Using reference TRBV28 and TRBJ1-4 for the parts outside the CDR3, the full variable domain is DVKVTQSSRYLVKRTGEKVFLECVQDMDHENMFWYRQDPGLGLRLIYFSYDVKMKEKGDIPEGYSVSREKKERFSLILESASTNQTSMYLCASSFQGPTNEKLFFGSGTQLSVL.

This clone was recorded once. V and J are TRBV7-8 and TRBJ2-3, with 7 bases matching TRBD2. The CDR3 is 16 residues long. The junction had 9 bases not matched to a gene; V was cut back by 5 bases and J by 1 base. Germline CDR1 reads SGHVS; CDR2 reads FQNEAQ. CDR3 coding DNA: TGTGCCAGCAGCCACGATGGGGGGAGGGGCACAGATACGCAGTATTTT. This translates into CASSHDGGRGTDTQYF.